This T cell receptor beta chain originates from a study of blood T cell repertoires in COVID-19. Study-level background: Spain, Italy and the United States supplied samples that represented acute and convalescent COVID-19. T cells, B-cell-depleted T cells, or PBMCs supplied cDNA or gDNA.

Trimming at V came to 6 bases and at J to 4 bases, leaving 6 bases not matched to a gene. The CDR3 covers 14 residues. The germline gives CDR1 MNHNY, CDR2 SVGAGI (reference sequence). In the authors' methods: Amplifying reference gene primers gave estimates of nucleated cell counts. Repertoires were generated with immunoSEQ multiplex PCR, while TCRdb's copy carries only in-frame clones and drops some. V, J and clone size were drawn from that table, and D and trimming were deduced from the DNA. The sample records approximately 84,000 clones, just under 80% being singletons. The sample taken for sequencing was peripheral blood. The chain joins TRBV6-6 to TRBJ1-2; 9 nucleotides match TRBD1. The receptor was derived from a human donor in a cohort sampled during active COVID-19. The DNA of the CDR3 is TGTGCCAGCAGGGGGACAGGGTCGGGCTATGGCTACACCTTC. Protein sequence: CASRGTGSGYGYTF.